This T cell receptor beta chain was sequenced during a study of T cell responses to AZD1222 COVID-19 vaccine. Second doses that came at about 4 or about 12 weeks were put together. Broader study findings: Baseline serostatus was positive in only a handful of AZD1222 recipients. In the spike-specific TCR repertoire, nearly half reportedly target unmutated variant regions. No day 14 peak samples; only post-peak repertoires were characterized.

The germline CDR1 and CDR2 sequences are SGHRS and YFSETQ. V was pared by 6 bases and J by 6 bases, with 13 bases between. This CDR3 comprises 13 residues. Concerning this clone: Its cognate antigen is unknown.

Method: immunoSEQ multiplex PCR; TCRdb's copy keeps in-frame clones and lacks some. Here the sample spans about 91,000 clones, 90% to 95% being singletons. The specimen comprised peripheral blood, sampled 28 days after the second AZD1222 dose. This receptor was identified in an adult who received the AZD1222 COVID-19 vaccine. The genes are TRBV5-1 and TRBJ2-1; possibly TRBD1 for D (6 bases). The CDR3 DNA reads as TGCGCCAGCAAACCCCTGACAGGCAATGAGCAGTTCTTC. It codes for CASKPLTGNEQFF.